Below, one TCR beta chain is given with its context. Its specificity is unknown. At one boundary the junction diverges from the germline segment, which might be a read error. These data are taken from a study of cytomegalovirus exposure and HLA in healthy donors. The wider study: An earlier analysis found 110 million or so unique TCR beta sequences from around 180 million T cells.

This CDR3 region has 15 residues. The germline V gene has CDR1 SEHNR and CDR2 FQNEAQ (reference sequence). The PCR contained 60 Vbeta and 13 Jbeta primers. Some clones are missing from TCRdb's copy, which holds only in-frame ones; the method was immunoSEQ multiplex PCR. The sample holds some 190,000 clones, approximately 70% seen once. Study-level results: The study put 150 or so TCR beta chains on its list as cytomegalovirus-associated. Several of the most significant clusters were apparently associated with common viral pathogens in a later analysis.

This chain links TRBV7-9 with TRBJ2-5; 7 bases are shared with TRBD2. Sequenced input: PBMCs. This clonotype was sampled from a woman aged 25 to 39 in good health and CMV-seropositive. In nucleotides, the CDR3 is TGTTCCAGCAGCTTTGGGGAGGGCGGTGGAGAGACCCAGTACTTC. It yields the protein CSSSFGEGGGETQYF.